This TCR beta chain emerged from a study of blood T cell repertoires in COVID-19. Study in general: Both acute and convalescent COVID-19 samples were obtained from the United States, Italy and Spain.

V gave up 0 bases and J gave up 3 bases, with 24 bases separating them. Per germline, CDR1 SGHKS and CDR2 YYEKEE (reference sequence). The CDR3 totals 19 residues. Data came from immunoSEQ multiplex PCR; TCRdb stores just in-frame clones and leaves some out. The data show approximately 280,000 clones, 90% seen once. Sequencing was done on a sample of PBMCs or T cells enriched from blood (not recorded which). This TCR was sampled from a woman aged 18-29 years with acute COVID-19. This chain joins TRBV5-5 and TRBJ1-1; D is possibly TRBD1 (6 bases). DNA for the CDR3: TGTGCCAGCAGCTTGGCCCCTTACACAGGGACCCCAGTGTACACTGAAGCTTTCTTT. Amino acid sequence: CASSLAPYTGTPVYTEAFF.